The rows below give T cell receptor beta chains drawn from one sample of a study of CD8 T cells in Susac syndrome. TCRdb ran MiXCR on the immunoSEQ multiplex PCR reads and lists one entry per CDR3 protein. The sample shows roughly 120,000 distinct CDR3 sequences, more than 80% of them seen only once. Source material: CD8+ T cells from PBMCs. The receptors stem from a human donor with multiple sclerosis. The CDR3 runs from the conserved cysteine through the conserved F or W. Fields, in order: J gene, clone size, V gene, D gene, CDR3 protein, CDR3 DNA. D genes are given only for firm matches. Expanded clones are given a class, and other clones once, few, many or no size at all.

TRBJ2-1,-,TRBV20-1,TRBD2,CSAWTSGSYNEQFF,TGCAGTGCTTGGACTAGCGGGTCATACAATGAGCAGTTCTTC
TRBJ1-1,-,TRBV10-2,-,CASSEHERTEAFF,TGCGCCAGCAGTGAACATGAGCGGACTGAAGCTTTCTTT
TRBJ2-5,once,TRBV5-3,TRBD2,CAGTSGSKRETQYF,TGTGCCGGAACTAGCGGGAGCAAAAGGGAGACCCAGTACTTC
TRBJ2-7,-,TRBV2,-,CASSGADTYEQYF,TGTGCCAGCAGTGGGGCAGACACCTACGAGCAGTACTTC
TRBJ2-3,-,TRBV14,-,CASALGAGTVEGDTQYF,TGTGCCAGCGCCCTGGGGGCGGGGACCGTGGAGGGAGATACGCAGTATTTT
TRBJ1-1,-,TRBV5-1,-,CASSLDPNTEAFF,TGCGCCAGCAGCTTGGATCCGAACACTGAAGCTTTCTTT
TRBJ2-6,-,TRBV5-1,-,CASRVGRSGANVLTF,TGCGCCAGCAGAGTGGGTCGCTCTGGGGCCAACGTCCTGACTTTC
TRBJ2-2,-,TRBV7-9,TRBD2,CASRKSASGRASETGELFF,TGTGCCAGCCGCAAGTCGGCTAGCGGGAGGGCCAGTGAGACCGGGGAGCTGTTTTTT
TRBJ2-5,-,TRBV5-1,-,CASSLLQETQYF,TGCGCCAGCAGCCTCCTCCAAGAGACCCAGTACTTC
TRBJ2-1,-,TRBV7-9,-,CASIPARENEQFF,TGTGCCAGCATCCCAGCCAGGGAAAATGAGCAGTTCTTC
TRBJ2-4,-,TRBV6-2/TRBV6-3,-,CASSASGGRRNIQYF,TGTGCCAGCAGTGCGTCAGGGGGGCGTAGAAACATTCAGTACTTC
TRBJ2-2,-,TRBV20-1,TRBD2,CSARLAGAFTNTGELFF,TGCAGTGCTCGACTAGCGGGGGCCTTTACGAACACCGGGGAGCTGTTTTTT
TRBJ2-5,-,TRBV3-1,-,CASSHGETQYF,TGTGCCAGCAGCCACGGGGAGACCCAGTACTTC